The present entry profiles one TCR beta chain with its context. The antigen remains undetermined. This specimen belongs to a study of T-cell memory formation after mild COVID-19. Study overall: Most TCR clusters belonged to a single donor.

cDNA libraries for TCR alpha and TCR beta, carrying sample barcodes and UMIs, came from 5'RACE with constant-segment primers. Each CDR3 protein is one row after TCRdb ran MiXCR on the 5' RACE reads. Altogether a few hundred thousand distinct CDR3 sequences are present, roughly 9.4% being singletons, with the ten largest covering around 23%. Study-wide findings and caveats: CD4+ bias marked clones expanding day 15 to 37, unlike balanced contracting clones.

The source material was PBMCs or a T cell subset sorted from them (not recorded which). The clonotype was recovered from a man between 18 and 35 years old who had mild COVID-19 (a few samples of this study predate the infection). Cell type and time point are not known.

The CDR3 sequence is CASSQEATGSPAYGYTF. The CDR3 DNA reads TGCGCCAGCAGCCAAGAGGCTACGGGCAGCCCAGCCTATGGCTACACCTTC. The chain carries TRBV4-1 and TRBJ1-2; D remains ambiguous. In germline, CDR1 is MGHRA, CDR2 YSYEKL. V lost 0 bases to trimming and J lost 4 bases, with 18 bases between them. The CDR3 sequence is 17 residues long.